This T cell receptor beta chain was recovered during a study of blood T cell repertoires in COVID-19. In this sample, this clone turned up once. Here immunoSEQ multiplex PCR was the method, and the copy in TCRdb shows in-frame clones only, minus some. The data show about 75,000 clones, more than 75% seen once. V was clipped by 8 bases and J by 0 bases, with 8 bases between them. CDR3 size: 12 residues. Germline values: CDR1 ENHRY, CDR2 SYGVKD. Sequencing was performed on peripheral blood. This TCR derives from a human donor in a cohort sampled during active COVID-19. This chain connects TRBV10-3 to TRBJ2-7, with D maybe TRBD2 (5 bases). The CDR3 sequence: CAIRGSSYEQYF. The CDR3 DNA follows: TGTGCCATCCGAGGGTCCTCCTACGAGCAGTACTTC.